This T cell receptor (beta chain) was recovered during a study of T cell responses to AZD1222 COVID-19 vaccine. The assay was immunoSEQ multiplex PCR, and TCRdb's table has in-frame clones only and misses some. Of around 80,000 clones detected, 70% to 90% appear once; the ten largest clones hold around 1.3%. Germline CDR1 and CDR2: GTSNPN and SVGIG (reference sequence). This CDR3 is 13 amino acids long. V gave up 2 bases and J gave up 3 bases, with 10 bases separating them. General study points: Repertoires were collected only later (after the peak T cell response had occurred).

The analysis combined second doses at about 4 or about 12 weeks. Concerning this clone: As yet, its antigen is unknown.

The specimen was peripheral blood, collected 28 days after the second AZD1222 dose. This receptor was obtained from an adult who received the AZD1222 COVID-19 vaccine. The chain combines TRBV30 with TRBJ1-1, with D possibly matching TRBD1 (6 bases). The DNA for the CDR3 is TGTGCCTGGAGTTGGGGGGCGTACACTGAAGCTTTCTTT. Translated, it gives CAWSWGAYTEAFF.